This TCR beta chain was retrieved from a study of T cell repertoires in aging, cancer and after chemotherapy. Study-wide findings and caveats: No conclusions about immunological memory after chemotherapy can be drawn from the repertoire data.

TCR beta rearrangements were amplified from peripheral blood genomic DNA. A remark on this clonotype: Its antigen is still unknown.

Multiplex touch-down PCR with TRB-A/B primers amplified rearranged V-D-J TRB sequences. One entry per CDR3 protein, called by TCRdb with MiXCR from the multiplex PCR reads. The sample consists of some 6,300 distinct CDR3 sequences, roughly a quarter of them appearing once. The CDR3 runs to 19 residues. CDR1 and CDR2 from the germline V gene are KGHDR and SFDVKD. Deletions cut 9 bases from V and 1 base from J, with 27 bases between. The clonotype originates from a human donor with a blood cancer. The V gene is TRBV24-1, the J gene TRBJ1-5; TRBD1 might be the D (5 bases). Material: blood. In DNA, the CDR3 is TGTGCCACCCTCGAGACGGCTCGAACCGGGGGGGTGAGCAATCAGCCCCAGCATTTT. This encodes CATLETARTGGVSNQPQHF.